This T cell receptor beta chain was sequenced during a study of T cells in Graves' hyperthyroidism and ophthalmopathy. General observations from the study: Most expanded thyroid clonotypes above 0.001 recurred in blood. In simple terms, a model built on 13 V-J features told ophthalmopathy apart from stable hyperthyroidism.

At least ten counts were recorded for this clonotype. Its antigen remains unidentified. Template material for amplifying TCR beta CDR3 regions consisted of RNA transcripts. TCR CDR3 underwent first-round RT-PCR with the HTBI primer set. Via MiXCR, TCRdb re-called the multiplex PCR reads, giving one row per CDR3 protein. The sample includes hundreds of thousands of distinct CDR3 sequences, approximately 25% of them seen just once. CDR3 length: 15 amino acids. Germline CDR1 LNHDA, CDR2 SQIVND (reference sequence). With 1 base removed from V and 3 bases from J, the gap between germline ends came to 10 bases.

This sequence joins TRBV19 and TRBJ1-5; D unclear. The source material was blood. The receptor was isolated from a woman in her twenties or thirties with Graves' ophthalmopathy. The CDR3 spells CASSIAEGHNQPQHF. The CDR3 bases are TGTGCCAGTAGTATAGCTGAGGGCCACAATCAGCCCCAGCATTTT.